Sequencing of this TCR beta chain was carried out in a study of cytomegalovirus exposure and HLA in healthy donors. It was with 60 Vbeta and 13 Jbeta primers that the PCR ran. Libraries were prepared by immunoSEQ multiplex PCR; TCRdb keeps only in-frame clonotypes and omits some of them. The sample records around 180,000 clones, roughly 82% being singletons. CDR3 length equals 14 residues. Germline values: CDR1 SNHLY, CDR2 FYNNEI. V lost 7 bases, J lost 4 bases, and 7 bases stayed unmatched. This chain uses TRBV2 with TRBJ2-5; TRBD1 agrees at 9 bases. The specimen was PBMCs. The receptor was derived from a woman between 50 and 59 years old in good health and CMV-seronegative. CDR3 nucleotides: TGTGCCAGCAATTACAGGGGGCCGGGAGAGACCCAGTACTTC. Translating gives CASNYRGPGETQYF.